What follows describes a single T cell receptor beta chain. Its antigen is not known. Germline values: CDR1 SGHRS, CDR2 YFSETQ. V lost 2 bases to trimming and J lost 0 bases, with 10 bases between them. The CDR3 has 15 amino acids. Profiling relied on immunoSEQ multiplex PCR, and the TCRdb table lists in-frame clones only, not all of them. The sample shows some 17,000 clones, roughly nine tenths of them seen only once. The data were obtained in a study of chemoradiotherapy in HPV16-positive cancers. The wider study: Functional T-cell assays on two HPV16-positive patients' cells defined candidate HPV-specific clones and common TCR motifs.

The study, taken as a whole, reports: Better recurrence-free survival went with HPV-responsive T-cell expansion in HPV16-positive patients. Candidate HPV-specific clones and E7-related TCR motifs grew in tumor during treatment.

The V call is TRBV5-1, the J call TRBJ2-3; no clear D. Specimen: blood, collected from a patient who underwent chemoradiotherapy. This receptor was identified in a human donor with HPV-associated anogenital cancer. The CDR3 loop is CASSFERLSTDTQYF. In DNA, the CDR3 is TGCGCCAGCAGCTTCGAACGGCTCAGCACAGATACGCAGTATTTT.